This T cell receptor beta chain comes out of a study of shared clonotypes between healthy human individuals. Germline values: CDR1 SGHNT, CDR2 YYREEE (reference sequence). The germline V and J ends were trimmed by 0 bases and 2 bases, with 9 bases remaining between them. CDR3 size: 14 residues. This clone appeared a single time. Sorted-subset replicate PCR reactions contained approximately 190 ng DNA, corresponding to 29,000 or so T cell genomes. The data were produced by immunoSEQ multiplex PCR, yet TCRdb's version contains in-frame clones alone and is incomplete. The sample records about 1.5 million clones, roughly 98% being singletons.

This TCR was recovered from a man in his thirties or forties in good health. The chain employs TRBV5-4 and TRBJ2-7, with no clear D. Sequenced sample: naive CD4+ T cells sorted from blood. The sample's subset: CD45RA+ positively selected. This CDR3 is CASSLAAAPYEQYF. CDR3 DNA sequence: TGTGCCAGCAGCTTGGCTGCAGCCCCCTACGAGCAGTACTTC.